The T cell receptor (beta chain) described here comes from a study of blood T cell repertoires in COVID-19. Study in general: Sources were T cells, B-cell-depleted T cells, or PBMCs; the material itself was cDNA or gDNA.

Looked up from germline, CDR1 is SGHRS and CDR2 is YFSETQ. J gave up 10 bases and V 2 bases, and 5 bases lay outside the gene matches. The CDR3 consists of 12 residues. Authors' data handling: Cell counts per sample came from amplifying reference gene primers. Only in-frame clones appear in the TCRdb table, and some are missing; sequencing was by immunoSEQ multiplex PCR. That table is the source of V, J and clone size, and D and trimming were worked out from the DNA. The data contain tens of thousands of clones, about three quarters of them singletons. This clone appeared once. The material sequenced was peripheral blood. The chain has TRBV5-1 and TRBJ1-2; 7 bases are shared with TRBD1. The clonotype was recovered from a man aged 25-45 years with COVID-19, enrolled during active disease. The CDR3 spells CASSFQGGLYTF. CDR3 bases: TGCGCCAGCAGCTTTCAAGGGGGCCTCTACACCTTC.